This is a list of T cell receptor beta chains from one sample in a study of CD8+ T cells in alopecia areata. Sequencing was performed with immunoSEQ multiplex PCR; in TCRdb, only in-frame clones are kept and a portion is missing. The sample lists around 150,000 clones, 55% to 65% seen once, with about 4.3% in the top ten. The sample was CD4+ T cells sorted from blood. Receptor source: a human donor in good health. CDR3s include the opening cysteine and the closing phenylalanine or tryptophan. D genes are given only for firm matches. Some rows mark clone size as missing; the rest say once, few, many or name a class of expanded clone.

j_call | clone_size | v_call | d_call | cdr3_nt | cdr3_aa
TRBJ2-3 | - | TRBV7-9 | - | TGTGCCAGCAGCTCAGGTGCTAACACAGATACGCAGTATTTT | CASSSGANTDTQYF
TRBJ1-3 | few | TRBV6-1 | - | TGTGCCAGCAGTGAAGGGGTCCTTCGGGGAAACACCATATATTTT | CASSEGVLRGNTIYF
TRBJ2-7 | few | TRBV10-3 | - | TGTGCCACCGCGAGCTCCTACGAGCAGTACTTC | CATASSYEQYF
TRBJ2-3 | few | TRBV10-3 | TRBD1 | TGTGCCATCAGTGGTGCGAGACAGGGTTCAGATACGCAGTATTTT | CAISGARQGSDTQYF
TRBJ2-5 | few | TRBV5-1 | - | TGCGCCAGCAACCCGGGACTGGATTTCTTCGAGACCCAGTACTTC | CASNPGLDFFETQYF
TRBJ1-1 | - | TRBV30 | TRBD1 | TGTGCCTGCCCCCGGGACAGTGAAGCTTTCTTT | CACPRDSEAFF
TRBJ2-1 | - | TRBV5-6 | - | TGTGCCAGCAGCCCCTCTAGTACTGAGCAGTTCTTC | CASSPSSTEQFF
TRBJ2-3 | few | TRBV2 | - | TGTGCCAGCAGTGATACTCGCACAGATACGCAGTATTTT | CASSDTRTDTQYF
TRBJ2-1 | few | TRBV9 | TRBD2 | TGTGCCAGCAGCTTGACTAGCGGGATCCACTCCTACAATGAGCAGTTCTTC | CASSLTSGIHSYNEQFF
TRBJ2-5 | - | TRBV23-1 | - | TGCGCCAGCAGTCGGGTAATCCAAGAGACCCAGTACTTC | CASSRVIQETQYF
TRBJ1-2 | few | TRBV23-1 | - | TGCGCCAGCAGTCCATCCCTCTTC | CASSPSLF
TRBJ1-2 | - | TRBV30 | TRBD1 | TGTGCCCGCCTGGGACAGCTCTATGGCTACACCTTC | CARLGQLYGYTF
TRBJ1-1 | - | TRBV6-5 | - | TGTGCCAGCAGTTACGACGGGGGAACTGAAGCTTTCTTT | CASSYDGGTEAFF
TRBJ2-1 | few | TRBV27 | - | TGTGCCAGCAGTACCCTAGTGGGGGGCGAAAAGCAGTTCTTC | CASSTLVGGEKQFF
TRBJ1-2 | - | TRBV29-1 | TRBD1 | TGCAGCGTTGAACCCGGGACAGGGGTTGGCGGCTACACCTTC | CSVEPGTGVGGYTF
TRBJ2-3 | - | TRBV1 | - | TGCACCAGCAGCCAAAAACTAGCGGGAAAGGTAAACGGCACGCAGTATTTT | CTSSQKLAGKVNGTQYF
TRBJ2-7 | - | TRBV7-2 | - | TGTGCCAGCAGGCCCCCACTGGGGGAGCAGTACTTC | CASRPPLGEQYF
TRBJ2-5 | few | TRBV25-1 | TRBD1 | TGTGCCAGCAGTCCCCCCGGGACAGGGAGCGAGACCCAGTACTTC | CASSPPGTGSETQYF
TRBJ1-5 | - | TRBV18 | TRBD1 | TGTGCCAGCTCACCGACAGGGGTTGAGCCCCAGCATTTT | CASSPTGVEPQHF
TRBJ2-4 | - | TRBV28 | - | TGTGCCAGCAGTCCCCTGACATGGGTAGCCAAAAACATTCAGTACTTC | CASSPLTWVAKNIQYF
TRBJ2-2 | - | TRBV5-6 | - | TGTGCCAGCAGCTTAAACCTGGGCAGACAGAACACCGGGGAGCTGTTTTTT | CASSLNLGRQNTGELFF
TRBJ2-1 | - | TRBV19 | TRBD2 | TGTGCCAGTAAGGAACTAGCGCGAGATGAGCAGTTCTTC | CASKELARDEQFF
TRBJ1-4 | - | TRBV6-5 | - | TGTGCCAGCAAAAGGTCCCCTGCAACTAATGAAAAACTGTTTTTT | CASKRSPATNEKLFF
TRBJ2-7 | - | TRBV25-1 | - | TGTGCCAGCAGTTATATTTCCGGGTACGAGCAGTACTTC | CASSYISGYEQYF
TRBJ1-1 | - | TRBV29-1 | - | TGCAGCGCCGGACGGATGAACACTGAAGCTTTCTTT | CSAGRMNTEAFF
TRBJ2-1 | many | TRBV2 | - | TGTGCCAGCAGAGCCGTGGGACCAAGCTCCTACAATGAGCAGTTCTTC | CASRAVGPSSYNEQFF
TRBJ1-1 | once | TRBV6-5 | TRBD1 | TGTGCCAGCAGTTACGAGGGGGCTACGAACACTGAAGCTTTCTTT | CASSYEGATNTEAFF